The 18 T cell receptor beta chains reported below all come from one sample, sequenced in a study of T-cell memory formation after mild COVID-19. MiXCR was run by TCRdb on the 5' RACE reads, yielding one entry per CDR3 protein. The top ten clones hold 2.1% of a sample with nearly 250,000 distinct CDR3 sequences, 15% of them seen once. The material sequenced was PBMCs or a T cell subset sorted from them (not recorded which). The receptors were sampled from an adult woman who had mild COVID-19 (a few samples of this study predate the infection). Cell type and time point are not known.

This clonotype was seen more than once but under ten times. The chain employs TRBV11-2 and TRBJ2-2; 11 bases agree with TRBD1. J gave up 4 bases and V 0 bases, and 7 bases lay outside the gene matches. The CDR3 sequence is 18 residues long. Germline loops: CDR1 SGHAT, CDR2 FQNNGV. The CDR3 spells CASSLDWAGQGVTGELFF. As DNA, the CDR3 is TGTGCCAGCAGCTTAGATTGGGCGGGACAGGGGGTCACCGGGGAGCTGTTTTTT.

This chain uses TRBV5-6 with TRBJ2-7, with D hard to call. Trimming cost V 3 bases and J 5 bases, with 15 bases left between them. CDR3 length equals 14 residues. The germline V gene encodes CDR1 SGHDT and CDR2 YYEEEE. The CDR3 DNA follows: TGTGCCAGCAGCTCGTTAAGGACCGATGACGAGCAGTACTTC. It specifies CASSSLRTDDEQYF.

This clonotype was seen more than once but under ten times. J is TRBJ1-6 and V is TRBV20-1; a weak D match, TRBD1 (6 bases). This CDR3 contains 13 residues. Per germline, CDR1 DFQATT and CDR2 SNEGSKA (reference sequence). The germline V and J ends were trimmed by 2 bases and 7 bases, with 9 bases remaining between them. The CDR3 loop reads CSARWTANSPLHF. The CDR3 DNA is TGCAGTGCTAGATGGACAGCCAATTCACCCCTCCACTTT.

The rearrangement uses TRBV11-2 and TRBJ2-2; 7 bases agree with TRBD1. Germline-derived CDR1 and CDR2 are SGHAT and FQNNGV. J gave up 4 bases and V 5 bases, and 10 bases lay outside the gene matches. CDR3 length: 16 residues. The CDR3 DNA sequence: TGTGCCAGCAGCAGTACCGGACAGGTTACCACCGGGGAGCTGTTTTTT. It codes for CASSSTGQVTTGELFF.

This clonotype was seen a handful of times. This rearrangement joins TRBV7-9 to TRBJ1-1; 7 nucleotides line up with TRBD1. Germline loops: CDR1 SEHNR, CDR2 FQNEAQ (reference sequence). This CDR3 has 15 residues. The junction had 10 bases not matched to a gene; V was cut back by 5 bases and J by 4 bases. CDR3 protein: CASSRDRVSSTEAFF. The CDR3 coding sequence is TGTGCCAGCAGCCGAGACAGGGTATCAAGCACTGAAGCTTTCTTT.

This clonotype was counted between two and nine times. J is TRBJ2-3 and V is TRBV4-3, with D unclear. CDR1 and CDR2 from the germline V gene are LGHNA and YSLEER. Trimming took 0 bases from V and 3 from J, leaving 10 bases between them. The CDR3 is made up of 15 amino acids. The CDR3 protein is CASSQDRMGTDTQYF. The DNA of the CDR3 is TGCGCCAGCAGCCAAGATCGGATGGGGACAGATACGCAGTATTTT.

There are a few counts of this clonotype. The chain has TRBV12-3 or TRBV12-4 and TRBJ1-6; D uncertain. The CDR3 covers 12 residues. The germline V and J ends were trimmed by 4 bases and 12 bases, with 10 bases remaining between them. The CDR3 DNA reads as TGTGCCAGCAGTTCCGCGAGGGAACCCCTCCACTTT. This encodes CASSSAREPLHF.

The table lists this clonotype with a few counts. This rearrangement joins TRBV6-5 to TRBJ2-7; possibly TRBD2 for D (5 bases). V dropped 7 bases and J dropped 7 bases, with 17 bases sitting between them. This CDR3 has 13 amino acids. Germline CDR1 is MNHEY and CDR2 is SVGAGI. Here the CDR3 reads CASTTPGPGEQYF. For the CDR3, the DNA is TGTGCCAGCACTACACCGGGTCCGGGAGAGCAGTACTTC.

This sequence joins TRBV12-3 or TRBV12-4 and TRBJ1-1, with a tentative D call TRBD1 (5 bases). There are 13 residues in the CDR3. V was pared by 7 bases and J by 1 base, with 10 bases between. The CDR3 coding sequence is TGTGCCAGCAATAAGGGACCGAACACTGAAGCTTTCTTT. It encodes CASNKGPNTEAFF.

This chain connects TRBV4-3 to TRBJ2-7; 8 nucleotides agree with TRBD2. J was trimmed by 2 bases and V by 1 base; bases with no gene match: 4. There are 15 residues in the CDR3. CDR1 and CDR2 (germline): LGHNA, YSLEER. The CDR3 nucleotides read TGCGCCAGCAGCCAAGTGTCAGCGGGAGCCTACGAGCAGTACTTC. This translates into CASSQVSAGAYEQYF.

This clonotype was observed a handful of times. V and J are TRBV4-3 and TRBJ2-7, with a weak D call TRBD2 (7 bases). V was trimmed by 0 bases and J by 0 bases, leaving 12 bases between them. CDR1 LGHNA and CDR2 YSLEER come from the germline V gene. The CDR3 sequence is 16 residues long. CDR3 protein: CASSQDGRGVSYEQYF. The CDR3 region has the DNA TGCGCCAGCAGCCAAGATGGGAGGGGGGTCTCCTACGAGCAGTACTTC.

There are many counts of this clonotype. This chain connects TRBV7-9 to TRBJ2-3, with 11 bases matching TRBD2. Per the germline V gene, CDR1 is SEHNR and CDR2 is FQNEAQ (reference sequence). This CDR3 spans 16 amino acids. V gave up 1 base and J gave up 4 bases; unmatched junction bases: 4. In DNA form, the CDR3 reads TGTGCCAGCAGCTTAGTTCTAGCGGGAGGTTCAGATACGCAGTATTTT. Amino acids: CASSLVLAGGSDTQYF.

In its sample, this clonotype was seen a few times. V usage is TRBV5-6 and J usage is TRBJ1-6; TRBD1 aligns across 9 bases. V shed 6 bases and J 9 bases; nucleotides not matched to a gene: 13. The CDR3 has 16 residues. Per germline, CDR1 SGHDT and CDR2 YYEEEE. The CDR3 sequence is CASNSRTGTGFSPLHF. For the CDR3, the DNA is TGTGCCAGCAACTCCCGGACGGGGACAGGGTTTTCACCCCTCCACTTT.

The chain carries TRBV30 and TRBJ2-7; 8 bases align to TRBD2. J lost 6 bases, V lost 6 bases, and 16 bases had no gene match. There are 15 residues in the CDR3. The germline V gene encodes CDR1 GTSNPN and CDR2 SVGIG (reference sequence). CDR3 region: CACSSGGGAPREQYF. The CDR3 coding sequence is TGTGCCTGCTCCTCCGGGGGGGGGGCCCCGCGCGAGCAGTACTTC.

This clonotype was seen more than once but under ten times. The CDR3 DNA sequence: TGTGCCAGCAGTTTGGCCCCTAGGGGGAACTATGGCTACACCTTC. This translates into CASSLAPRGNYGYTF. The J gene is TRBJ1-2, the V gene TRBV27; possible D gene TRBD1, 6 bases. V lost 3 bases and J lost 2, with 13 bases in between. The CDR3 consists of 15 residues. Germline V gene data show CDR1 as MNHEY and CDR2 as SMNVEV (reference sequence).

This chain joins TRBV15 and TRBJ2-5; D is undetermined. This CDR3 region has 15 residues. Trimming stripped 0 bases from V and 1 base from J, with 9 bases between. Germline CDR1 and CDR2: LNHNV and YYDKDF (reference sequence). CDR3 in DNA: TGTGCCACCAGCAGAGATCCCCAGAGCCAAGAGACCCAGTACTTC. It encodes CATSRDPQSQETQYF.

V usage is TRBV4-2 and J usage is TRBJ1-2; D ambiguous. Germline CDR1 is LGHNA and CDR2 is YNFKEQ. The V end lost 4 bases, the J end lost 0 bases, and 15 bases lay between the germline ends. This CDR3 is built from 16 residues. The CDR3 sequence: CASSPISREANYGYTF. The CDR3 region has the DNA TGTGCCAGCAGCCCCATTTCGAGGGAGGCTAACTATGGCTACACCTTC.

This clonotype occurred many times. The chain employs TRBV5-1 and TRBJ2-1; 12 positions agree with TRBD2. Germline V lookup: CDR1 SGHRS, CDR2 YFSETQ. The CDR3 sequence is 14 residues long. Trimming at V came to 5 bases and at J to 6 bases, leaving 3 bases not matched to a gene. The CDR3 sequence: CASSRLAGVNEQFF. CDR3 in DNA: TGCGCCAGCAGTCGACTAGCGGGAGTCAATGAGCAGTTCTTC.